One and the same sample provided the 21 T cell receptor beta chains below, sequenced in a study of vaccination effects on CD4 cells after COVID-19. Using immunoSEQ multiplex PCR, the repertoire was profiled, and TCRdb retains in-frame clones only, with some absent. Among about 22,000 clones, under 85% were seen once, and the ten largest hold 37%. Pools of viral peptides were used by the ViraFEST assay to expand antigen-specific CD4+ T cells ahead of sequencing. Once cultured for about 9 days, the cells underwent separation to obtain CD4+ T cells. This person caught SARS-CoV-2 sometime from March to December 2020, and PCR testing confirmed the infection. The antigens these receptors bind are not known. Sequencing used CD4+ T cells from PBMCs cultured with a peptide pool, obtained before COVID-19 vaccination. These receptors originate from a human donor who had a prior SARS-CoV-2 infection.

This sequence joins TRBV9 and TRBJ2-5; 8 nucleotides line up with TRBD2. V gave up 4 bases and J gave up 3 bases; unmatched junction bases: 8. The CDR3 totals 15 residues. CDR1 SGDLS and CDR2 YYNGEE come from the germline V gene. The CDR3 DNA follows: TGTGCCAGCAGCAATGGACTAGCAGTGGAAGAGACCCAGTACTTC. It translates to CASSNGLAVEETQYF.

The chain recombines TRBV2 with TRBJ1-5; D is uncertain. Germline loops: CDR1 SNHLY, CDR2 FYNNEI. Trimming pared 6 bases from V and 4 bases from J, leaving 7 bases between. CDR3 size: 12 residues. The CDR3 region is CASSSDNQPQHF. The CDR3 DNA reads as TGTGCCAGCAGCAGCGATAATCAGCCCCAGCATTTT.

V and J are TRBV30 and TRBJ1-1, with D possibly being TRBD1 (6 bases). This CDR3 spans 15 amino acids. V lost 2 bases and J 1 base, leaving 14 bases between the germline ends. Germline V CDR1 and CDR2: GTSNPN, SVGIG (reference sequence). CDR3 bases: TGTGCCTGGAGTCCCTTGGAACAGGGGAACACTGAAGCTTTCTTT. Its translation is CAWSPLEQGNTEAFF.

The CDR3 DNA reads as TGTGCAAGTCGCCCCGTAGTTGGGGGATGCTACGAGCAGTACTTC. Protein sequence: CASRPVVGGCYEQYF. The chain recombines TRBV12-2 with TRBJ2-7. TRBV12-2 is noted as a pseudogene. The CDR3 extends over 15 amino acids.

V is TRBV7-6 and J is TRBJ2-2, with TRBD1 matching 7 bases. V shed 5 bases and J 3 bases; nucleotides not matched to a gene: 6. The CDR3 is made up of 15 amino acids. Looked up from germline, CDR1 is SGHVS and CDR2 is FNYEAQ. The CDR3 loop is CASSINTGDTGELFF. DNA of the CDR3: TGTGCCAGCAGCATTAATACAGGGGACACCGGGGAGCTGTTTTTT.

This clone was seen just once. The chain recombines TRBV6-1 with TRBJ2-7; D is unclear. The germline V gene encodes CDR1 MNHNS and CDR2 SASEGT. V shed 2 bases and J shed 2 bases, with 16 bases lying between them. This CDR3 comprises 16 residues. The CDR3 DNA sequence: TGTGCCAGCAGTGAAAAACCCGGGTCCGACGCCTACGAGCAGTACTTC. Translating it yields CASSEKPGSDAYEQYF.

This sequence joins TRBV7-9 and TRBJ1-3; D unclear. In germline, CDR1 is SEHNR, CDR2 FQNEAQ (reference sequence). Trimming left V 3 bases short and J 0 bases short, with 12 bases between. This CDR3 spans 16 amino acids. CDR3 residues: CASSFSDPYSGNTIYF. The CDR3 region has the DNA TGTGCCAGCAGCTTTTCAGACCCATACTCTGGAAACACCATATATTTT.

The rearrangement joins TRBV29-1 to TRBJ2-1; 12 bases match TRBD2. Germline CDR1 is SQVTM and CDR2 is ANQGSEA. The CDR3 sequence is 16 residues long. V trimming: 1 base; J trimming: 8 bases; junction bases outside the gene matches: 9. CDR3: CSVEVRLAGAVDEQFF. As DNA, the CDR3 is TGCAGCGTTGAAGTCCGACTAGCGGGAGCCGTCGATGAGCAGTTCTTC.

In this sample, this clone turned up once. The chain uses TRBV6-1 and TRBJ2-3; the match to TRBD2 covers 7 bases. With 0 bases clipped from V and 2 bases from J, the junction kept 8 bases outside the gene matches. This CDR3 has 17 residues. CDR1 and CDR2 from the germline V gene are MNHNS and SASEGT. This chain's CDR3 is CASSEALGGGATDTQYF. As DNA, the CDR3 is TGTGCCAGCAGTGAAGCGCTCGGGGGAGGGGCCACAGATACGCAGTATTTT.

The genes are TRBV28 and TRBJ2-3, with 11 bases identical to TRBD1. The CDR3 is 15 amino acids. The germline V gene has CDR1 MDHEN and CDR2 SYDVKM. The trim removed 3 bases at V and 5 bases at J, leaving 4 bases unmatched. The CDR3 protein is CASSLDRGRGDTQYF. Written as DNA, the CDR3 is TGTGCCAGCAGTTTGGACAGGGGGCGAGGAGATACGCAGTATTTT.

The CDR3 DNA reads TGTGCCTGGGGGAGACTGACGCCGAACGCAGATACGCAGTATTTT. Translated: CAWGRLTPNADTQYF. V gene TRBV30 combines with J gene TRBJ2-3; a weak D match, TRBD2 (5 bases). The CDR3 consists of 15 residues. V was trimmed by 5 bases and J by 4 bases, leaving 19 bases between them. Germline V gene sequence: CDR1 GTSNPN, CDR2 SVGIG (reference sequence). Drawing the rest from reference TRBV30 and TRBJ2-3, the complete variable domain is SQTIHQWPATLVQPVGSPLSLECTVEGTSNPNLYWYRQAAGRGLQLLFYSVGIGQISSEVPQNLSASRPQDRQFILSSKKLLLSDSGFYLCAWGRLTPNADTQYFGPGTRLTVL.

The genes are TRBV7-2 and TRBJ1-1; maybe TRBD1 (6 bases). The CDR3 spans 13 residues. Germline CDR1 and CDR2: SGHTA and FQGNSA. The germline V and J ends were trimmed by 2 bases and 6 bases, with 10 bases remaining between them. CDR3 DNA sequence: TGTGCCAGCAGCTTACAGCGGGGGCCTGAAGCTTTCTTT. Translation: CASSLQRGPEAFF.

The chain is built from TRBV7-3 and TRBJ2-3; 8 positions match TRBD1. The CDR3 contains 13 residues. CDR1 SGHTA and CDR2 FQGTGA come from the germline V gene. Germline trimming cut 6 bases from V and 5 bases from J; bases unmatched to any gene: 4. The DNA of the CDR3 is TGTGCCAGCAGTCAGGGGGCAAGAGATACGCAGTATTTT. The encoded protein is CASSQGARDTQYF.

The chain recombines TRBV5-1 with TRBJ2-3; the match to TRBD1 covers 8 bases. Trimming took 4 bases from V and 5 from J; bases not matched to a gene: 6. Germline CDR1 reads SGHRS; CDR2 reads YFSETQ. The CDR3 is 14 residues long. CDR3 amino acids: CASSNRGNGDTQYF. In nucleotides, the CDR3 is TGCGCCAGCAGCAACAGGGGGAATGGAGATACGCAGTATTTT.

The V gene is TRBV11-3, the J gene TRBJ2-7; TRBD2 matches at 11 bases. Germline V gives CDR1 SGHNT, CDR2 YENEEA. This CDR3 region has 16 residues. Trimming took 4 bases from V and 6 from J; bases not matched to a gene: 11. CDR3 DNA: TGTGCCAGCAGCTCGCTAGCGGGAGGAACGTCCGGCGAGCAGTACTTC. Its protein product is CASSSLAGGTSGEQYF.

The sample holds one count of this clone. The chain combines TRBV29-1 with TRBJ2-1, with D possibly being TRBD1 (6 bases). CDR1 is SQVTM, CDR2 ANQGSEA, per germline. This CDR3 has 14 amino acids. V shed 6 bases and J shed 2 bases, with 14 bases lying between them. The CDR3 sequence: CSVTRGYPYNEQFF. CDR3 DNA sequence: TGCAGCGTCACGAGGGGGTACCCCTACAATGAGCAGTTCTTC.

This sequence joins TRBV11-3 and TRBJ2-3; D is unclear. Germline lookup yields CDR1 SGHNT and CDR2 YENEEA. The CDR3 covers 12 residues. Deletions cut 2 bases from V and 5 bases from J, with 5 bases between. In nucleotides, the CDR3 is TGTGCCAGCAGCTTAAACGGAGATACGCAGTATTTT. It yields the protein CASSLNGDTQYF.

The V gene is TRBV2, the J gene TRBJ2-5; D may be TRBD2 (5 bases). Germline-derived CDR1 and CDR2 are SNHLY and FYNNEI. The CDR3 sequence is 12 residues long. Trimming took 7 bases from V and 4 from J, leaving 10 bases between them. The CDR3 nucleotides are TGTGCCAGCATGGGCCGGGGAGAGACCCAGTACTTC. Translating gives CASMGRGETQYF.

The rearrangement uses TRBV5-8 and TRBJ1-5; TRBD1 aligns across 7 bases. CDR1 and CDR2 from the germline V gene are SGHTS and YDEGEE. With V trimmed by 4 bases and J by 0 bases, 7 bases remained unmatched. The CDR3 is 16 amino acids. The CDR3 coding sequence is TGTGCCAGCAGCGGGGGACAGCTTAATAGCAATCAGCCCCAGCATTTT. This encodes CASSGGQLNSNQPQHF.

The chain links TRBV25-1 to TRBJ2-1; 13 bases match TRBD2. This CDR3 is 17 amino acids long. V dropped 3 bases and J dropped 7; count of bases not matched to a gene: 9. Germline loops: CDR1 MGHDK, CDR2 SYGVNS. CDR3 nucleotide sequence: TGTGCCAGCAGTGACATTATCGGGACTAGCGGGGCAAATGAGCAGTTCTTC. This sequence encodes CASSDIIGTSGANEQFF. The whole variable domain, remainder taken from reference TRBV25-1 and TRBJ2-1, is EADIYQTPRYLVIGTGKKITLECSQTMGHDKMYWYQQDPGMELHLIHYSYGVNSTEKGDLSSESTVSRIRTEHFPLTLESARPSHTSQYLCASSDIIGTSGANEQFFGPGTRLTVL.

This rearrangement joins TRBV4-3 to TRBJ2-3, with TRBD2 identical over 7 bases. Germline CDR1 reads LGHNA; CDR2 reads YSLEER. With 0 bases clipped from V and 7 bases from J, the junction kept 7 bases outside the gene matches. CDR3 length: 15 residues. The CDR3 reads CASSQEGGRGHTQYF. In nucleotides, the CDR3 is TGCGCCAGCAGCCAAGAGGGAGGGAGAGGACATACGCAGTATTTT.